This T cell receptor beta chain originates from a study of cytomegalovirus exposure and HLA in healthy donors. The study's findings and limits: In a later analysis, across HLA loci, associated TCR counts were highest for DRB1, lowest for HLA-C. TCR beta V segments were, for the most part, productive about 87% or about 30% of the time in an earlier analysis. Most TCRs appeared rarely, but some public TCRs recurred in many donors.

Of note for this clone: Its antigen is not known.

CDR1 SGHAT and CDR2 FQNNGV come from the germline V gene. The CDR3 spans 13 residues. With 2 bases removed from V and 8 bases from J, the gap between germline ends came to 12 bases. Amplification used 60 Vbeta primers and 13 Jbeta primers. In the original analysis: A follow-up analysis tallied tens of millions of unique TCR beta chains, about 10 million shared. Libraries were prepared by immunoSEQ multiplex PCR; TCRdb keeps only in-frame clonotypes and omits some of them. The V and J calls and the clone size are those of that table, but D and trimming were determined from the DNA. The table includes about 34,000 clones, roughly 80% detected once.

This TCR was recovered from a woman aged 18-29 years in good health and CMV-seropositive. The sample was PBMCs. The chain links TRBV11-2 to TRBJ1-1, with D tentatively TRBD1 (5 bases). The CDR3 region has the DNA TGTGCCAGCAGCTTACAAAGACCAGGGGAAGCTTTCTTT. This gives the protein CASSLQRPGEAFF. The full variable domain, completed using reference TRBV11-2 and TRBJ1-1, is EAGVAQSPRYKIIEKRQSVAFWCNPISGHATLYWYQQILGQGPKLLIQFQNNGVVDDSQLPKDRFSAERLKGVDSTLKIQPAKLEDSAVYLCASSLQRPGEAFFGQGTRLTVV.